This is a list of T cell receptor beta chains from one sample in a study of cytomegalovirus exposure and HLA in healthy donors. Only in-frame clones appear in the TCRdb table, and some are missing; sequencing was by immunoSEQ multiplex PCR. The sample has 110,000 or so clones, around 77% seen once. Sample: PBMCs. The receptor set was obtained from a man aged 50 to 60 in good health and CMV-seropositive. Each CDR3 is given with its conserved first and last residue. The D gene is left open where the match is weak. Size values are once, few and many counts, or a class for expanded clones, and some rows have none.

D	V	J	size	DNA	CDR3
NA	TRBV7-6	TRBJ1-2	NA	TGTGCCAGCAGCGCCGGCCTAGGAGGCTACACCTTC	CASSAGLGGYTF
TRBD1	TRBV9	TRBJ1-1	NA	TGTGCCAGCAGCGACAATCAGGGGGCAAACACTGAAGCTTTCTTT	CASSDNQGANTEAFF
TRBD2	TRBV10-3	TRBJ2-1	NA	TGTGCCATCGGGGGAGGCGCAGGCGGGAGCTCCTACAATGAGCAGTTCTTC	CAIGGGAGGSSYNEQFF
NA	TRBV6-6	TRBJ2-5	NA	TGTGCCAGCAGTTATGGCGGGACAGCCCAAGAGACCCAGTACTTC	CASSYGGTAQETQYF
TRBD1	TRBV15	TRBJ1-2	NA	TGTGCCACCAGCACCCCCGAGGCGACGGACAGGAGGGGCTACACCTTC	CATSTPEATDRRGYTF
NA	TRBV10-2	TRBJ1-3	once	TGCGCCAGCAGTGCACCAGGGGCTGGAAACACCATATATTTT	CASSAPGAGNTIYF
NA	TRBV5-8	TRBJ1-1	once	TGTGCCAGCAGACGGCAGGGACTAATGAACACTGAAGCTTTCTTT	CASRRQGLMNTEAFF
NA	TRBV6-6	TRBJ2-1	NA	TGTGCCAGCAGTTACTTGGGGGCGGGTGAGCAGTTCTTC	CASSYLGAGEQFF
NA	TRBV6-1	TRBJ1-1	NA	TGTGCCAGCAGTGAAGCGCATAATAGATTGACTGAAGCTTTCTTT	CASSEAHNRLTEAFF
TRBD1	TRBV15	TRBJ1-1	NA	TGTGCCACCAGTCTAGACAGGGGGCACACTGAAGCTTTCTTT	CATSLDRGHTEAFF
TRBD1	TRBV6-1	TRBJ1-3	NA	TGTGCCAGCAGTGAAAACAGGGGGGTCTCTGGAAACACCATATATTTT	CASSENRGVSGNTIYF
TRBD2	TRBV27	TRBJ2-1	NA	TGTGCCAGCAGTTTAAGGACTAGCGGGGGTCGGACCTACAATGAGCAGTTCTTC	CASSLRTSGGRTYNEQFF
TRBD1	TRBV6-1	TRBJ2-7	NA	TGTGCCAGCAGAACCGACAGGGACCACGAGCAGTACTTC	CASRTDRDHEQYF
TRBD1	TRBV2	TRBJ1-2	few	TGTGCCAGCAGGACAGGGTTGGCGAGGGACTATGGCTACACCTTC	CASRTGLARDYGYTF
TRBD1	TRBV18	TRBJ2-1	once	TGTGCCAGCTCACCACTGGTACTACAGGGGGCGAGAGACTACAATGAGCAGTTCTTC	CASSPLVLQGARDYNEQFF
NA	TRBV15	TRBJ2-2	NA	TGTGCCACCAACCTTAGATTGACCGGGGAGCTGTTTTTT	CATNLRLTGELFF
TRBD1	TRBV15	TRBJ1-2	NA	TGTGCCACCAGCAGAGATGGACAGGGCTATGGCTACACCTTC	CATSRDGQGYGYTF
TRBD2	TRBV10-1	TRBJ2-1	NA	TGCGCCAGCAGTTCCGGGACTAGCGGGTCGAAGGGGCAGTTCTTC	CASSSGTSGSKGQFF
NA	TRBV7-2	TRBJ2-3	NA	TGTGCCAGCAGCTTAGAGATTAACAGACCAAGCACAGATACGCAGTATTTT	CASSLEINRPSTDTQYF
TRBD2	TRBV18	TRBJ2-7	once	TGTGCCAGCTCACCCGGTAGCGGGAGATGGGAAGAGCAGTACTTC	CASSPGSGRWEEQYF
TRBD1	TRBV9	TRBJ2-2	NA	TGTGCCAGCAGCGACCGGACAGGGACCACCGGGGAGCTGTTTTTT	CASSDRTGTTGELFF
TRBD1	TRBV5-6	TRBJ1-1	NA	TGTGCCAGCAGCTTCATGGACAGGGTGGGACCCAACACTGAAGCTTTCTTT	CASSFMDRVGPNTEAFF
NA	TRBV5-4	TRBJ2-1	NA	TGTGCCAGCAGCCCTCCCGCGTACAATGAGCAGTTCTTC	CASSPPAYNEQFF
TRBD2	TRBV6-6	TRBJ2-3	few	TGTGCCAGCCATCCTAGCGGGAGGGTTGGCACAGATACGCAGTATTTT	CASHPSGRVGTDTQYF
NA	TRBV19	TRBJ1-2	NA	TGTGCCAGTAGTGACCCTCACAGGCGTTATGGCTACACCTTC	CASSDPHRRYGYTF
TRBD1	TRBV7-2	TRBJ1-1	NA	TGTGCCAGCAGCTTCGACAGGGCCACTGAAGCTTTCTTT	CASSFDRATEAFF
TRBD2	TRBV10-2	TRBJ2-7	NA	TGCGCCACCCAGCGGGGGCCGAATTACGAGCAGTACTTC	CATQRGPNYEQYF
NA	TRBV19	TRBJ1-2	NA	TGTGCCAGTAGTGAAAGTAGGAGGAACTATGGCTACACCTTC	CASSESRRNYGYTF
TRBD1	TRBV5-1	TRBJ2-1	NA	TGCGCCAGCAGCCCGGGACAGGGAAATGAGCAGTTCTTC	CASSPGQGNEQFF
NA	TRBV28	TRBJ2-7	NA	TGTGCCAGCAGTTCCCCGCGCGGCAGAGAAGGTACCAGCTTC	CASSSPRGREGTSF
NA	TRBV4-1	TRBJ1-1	few	TGCGCCAGCAGCCAAGATCGGGAGGGTTTCTCAATTGTCGACACTGAAGCTTTCTTT	CASSQDREGFSIVDTEAFF